This is a list of T cell receptor beta chains from one sample in a study of T-cell reconstitution after alpha-beta-depleted transplantation in children. TCRdb re-called the PCR reads through MiXCR, storing one row per CDR3 protein. This table has 490,000 or so distinct CDR3 sequences, approximately 12% appearing once. The specimen comprised PBMCs from the stem cell graft donor, sampled from the stem cell graft. These receptors originate from a human donor who donated a stem cell graft to a child with combined immunodeficiency. Each CDR3 is given with its conserved first and last residue. Each record gives: D gene, J gene, clone size, V gene, CDR3 protein, CDR3 DNA. The D gene is left open where the match is weak. Expanded clones get a size class; other rows say once, few or many, or leave the size out.

d_call: TRBD2; j_call: TRBJ2-1; clone_size: many; v_call: TRBV10-3; cdr3_aa: CAISESTSGRAKNEQFF; cdr3_nt: TGTGCCATCAGTGAGAGCACTAGCGGGAGGGCCAAAAATGAGCAGTTCTTC
d_call: -; j_call: TRBJ2-7; clone_size: -; v_call: TRBV30; cdr3_aa: CAWRPTGSRDEQYF; cdr3_nt: TGTGCCTGGAGGCCGACAGGCTCTCGTGACGAGCAGTACTTC
d_call: TRBD1; j_call: TRBJ1-2; clone_size: -; v_call: TRBV13; cdr3_aa: CASSPPDRGGYGYTF; cdr3_nt: TGTGCCAGCAGCCCCCCAGACAGGGGGGGTTATGGCTACACCTTC
d_call: -; j_call: TRBJ2-5; clone_size: many; v_call: TRBV5-5; cdr3_aa: CASSLSEWGEETQYF; cdr3_nt: TGTGCCAGCAGCTTGTCCGAGTGGGGCGAAGAGACCCAGTACTTC
d_call: -; j_call: TRBJ1-2; clone_size: -; v_call: TRBV7-3; cdr3_aa: CASSRAGDGYGYTF; cdr3_nt: TGTGCCAGCAGCAGAGCAGGGGACGGCTATGGCTACACCTTC
d_call: TRBD1; j_call: TRBJ1-2; clone_size: few; v_call: TRBV12-3/TRBV12-4; cdr3_aa: CASSATGHGYTF; cdr3_nt: TGTGCCAGCAGTGCGACAGGGCATGGCTACACCTTC
d_call: -; j_call: TRBJ2-3; clone_size: many; v_call: TRBV30; cdr3_aa: CAWSEPDTQYF; cdr3_nt: TGTGCCTGGAGTGAACCAGATACGCAGTATTTT
d_call: TRBD1; j_call: TRBJ1-2; clone_size: -; v_call: TRBV9; cdr3_aa: CASSASTGLGGYTF; cdr3_nt: TGTGCCAGCAGCGCCTCGACAGGGCTAGGGGGCTACACCTTC
d_call: TRBD1; j_call: TRBJ2-7; clone_size: few; v_call: TRBV4-2; cdr3_aa: CASSQDLGTGVYEQYF; cdr3_nt: TGTGCCAGCAGCCAAGATCTGGGGACAGGCGTTTACGAGCAGTACTTC
d_call: -; j_call: TRBJ2-1; clone_size: many; v_call: TRBV29-1; cdr3_aa: CSVPFLGSGNEQFF; cdr3_nt: TGCAGCGTACCGTTTTTGGGGAGTGGGAATGAGCAGTTCTTC
d_call: TRBD2; j_call: TRBJ2-5; clone_size: many; v_call: TRBV12-3/TRBV12-4; cdr3_aa: CASSPGLAGRYQETQYF; cdr3_nt: TGTGCCAGCAGTCCCGGACTAGCGGGGAGATACCAAGAGACCCAGTACTTC
d_call: -; j_call: TRBJ2-2; clone_size: few; v_call: TRBV29-1; cdr3_aa: CSVVGRNTGELFF; cdr3_nt: TGCAGCGTTGTTGGCAGAAACACCGGGGAGCTTTTTTTT
d_call: -; j_call: TRBJ2-3; clone_size: many; v_call: TRBV27; cdr3_aa: CASSLLGQGGPDTQYF; cdr3_nt: TGTGCCAGCAGTTTATTAGGGCAAGGGGGTCCAGATACGCAGTATTTT
d_call: TRBD2; j_call: TRBJ2-1; clone_size: -; v_call: TRBV7-8; cdr3_aa: CASSEGTSGRRNEQFF; cdr3_nt: TGTGCCAGCAGCGAAGGGACTAGCGGGAGGAGGAATGAGCAGTTCTTC
d_call: TRBD2; j_call: TRBJ2-3; clone_size: -; v_call: TRBV12-3/TRBV12-4; cdr3_aa: CASRHSPTSGRGADTQYF; cdr3_nt: TGTGCCAGCAGACACAGCCCGACTAGCGGGAGAGGGGCAGATACGCAGTATTTT
d_call: TRBD1; j_call: TRBJ1-6; clone_size: many; v_call: TRBV5-1; cdr3_aa: CASSRAGGSSPLHF; cdr3_nt: TGCGCCAGCAGCCGGGCAGGGGGCAGTTCACCCCTCCACTTT
d_call: TRBD1; j_call: TRBJ2-1; clone_size: -; v_call: TRBV6-4; cdr3_aa: CASSDRVGDSANEQFF; cdr3_nt: TGTGCCAGCAGTGACCGAGTCGGGGACAGTGCCAATGAGCAGTTCTTC
d_call: -; j_call: TRBJ1-5; clone_size: few; v_call: TRBV28; cdr3_aa: CASSTGVRNQPQHF; cdr3_nt: TGTGCCAGCAGTACGGGGGTCCGGAATCAGCCCCAGCATTTT
d_call: TRBD2; j_call: TRBJ2-1; clone_size: many; v_call: TRBV27; cdr3_aa: CASSSGDPNNEQFF; cdr3_nt: TGTGCCAGTTCTAGCGGGGACCCAAACAATGAGCAGTTCTTC
d_call: -; j_call: TRBJ2-3; clone_size: few; v_call: TRBV6-2/TRBV6-3; cdr3_aa: CASLAFAEDTQYF; cdr3_nt: TGTGCCAGTCTAGCTTTTGCCGAGGATACGCAGTATTTT
d_call: TRBD2; j_call: TRBJ2-7; clone_size: few; v_call: TRBV29-1; cdr3_aa: CSVANPIAGEYGGQYF; cdr3_nt: TGCAGCGTCGCAAATCCTATAGCGGGAGAGTACGGTGGGCAGTACTTC
d_call: TRBD1; j_call: TRBJ2-6; clone_size: -; v_call: TRBV28; cdr3_aa: CASSLYRGSGANVLTF; cdr3_nt: TGTGCCAGCAGTCTATACAGGGGTTCTGGGGCCAACGTCCTGACTTTC
d_call: TRBD1; j_call: TRBJ1-4; clone_size: -; v_call: TRBV2; cdr3_aa: CASSASGGAGEKLFF; cdr3_nt: TGTGCCAGCAGTGCTTCAGGGGGCGCGGGTGAAAAACTGTTTTTT
d_call: -; j_call: TRBJ1-6; clone_size: -; v_call: TRBV11-2; cdr3_aa: CASSLDPARDISSYNSPLHF; cdr3_nt: TGTGCCAGCAGCTTAGATCCTGCCCGGGACATTAGCTCCTATAATTCACCCCTCCACTTT
d_call: -; j_call: TRBJ2-7; clone_size: -; v_call: TRBV7-6; cdr3_aa: CASSLATRDGEQYF; cdr3_nt: TGTGCCAGCAGCTTAGCGACCAGGGATGGGGAGCAGTACTTC
d_call: TRBD2; j_call: TRBJ2-1; clone_size: -; v_call: TRBV20-1; cdr3_aa: CSARDGLAYNEQFF; cdr3_nt: TGCAGTGCTAGAGATGGACTAGCCTACAATGAGCAGTTCTTC
d_call: -; j_call: TRBJ2-3; clone_size: -; v_call: TRBV20-1; cdr3_aa: CSANPPGGDTQYF; cdr3_nt: TGCAGTGCTAATCCCCCAGGCGGAGATACGCAGTATTTT
d_call: -; j_call: TRBJ2-3; clone_size: many; v_call: TRBV9; cdr3_aa: CASSSRLAAVTDTQYF; cdr3_nt: TGTGCCAGCAGCTCCCGACTTGCCGCGGTAACAGATACGCAGTATTTT